A selection of T cell receptor beta chains follows, all from one sample in a study of T cell repertoires in cytomegalovirus infection. These receptors' antigens are unknown. TCRdb reanalysed the reads using MiXCR and keeps one entry per CDR3 protein. The table records about half a million distinct CDR3 sequences, 30% to 35% of them present only once. Specimen: cultured PBMCs, collected from culture after CMV antigen stimulation. These receptors were obtained from a human donor in good health (CMV status not recorded). Some clones in this sample may be carry-over from other donors' samples. The CDR3 runs from the conserved cysteine through the conserved F or W. A D gene is named only where the DNA matches it firmly. Only part of the rows carry a size: once, few, many, or a class if the clone is expanded.

CDR3 length,D gene,J gene,V gene,clone size,CDR3 DNA,CDR3 protein
15,-,TRBJ1-4,TRBV19,-,TGTGCCAGTAGTGACAGACAGGCAACTAATGAAAAACTGTTTTTT,CASSDRQATNEKLFF
14,-,TRBJ2-7,TRBV7-2,few,TGTGCCAGCAGCTTAGCGATGGTAACCTACGAGCAGTACTTC,CASSLAMVTYEQYF
14,-,TRBJ2-1,TRBV20-1,-,TGCAGTGCTAGGGTCGACTACTCCTACAATGAGCAGTTCTTC,CSARVDYSYNEQFF
15,-,TRBJ2-2,TRBV5-1,few,TGCGCCAGCAGCTTGGAGCGGGTGAACACCGGGGAGCTGTTTTTT,CASSLERVNTGELFF
16,-,TRBJ2-1,TRBV10-3,-,TGTGCCATCAGTGAGTCCCTAGTGGGAGCCTACAATGAGCAGTTCTTC,CAISESLVGAYNEQFF
17,-,TRBJ2-7,TRBV6-6,many,TGTGCCAGCAGTTACTCGAACAGGGTCAACGGGGTCCACGAGCAGTACTTC,CASSYSNRVNGVHEQYF
11,-,TRBJ2-2,TRBV7-6,-,TGTGCCAGCAGCCAGTCCGGGGAGCTGTTTTTT,CASSQSGELFF
19,TRBD2,TRBJ2-1,TRBV5-6,-,TGTGCCAGCAGCCCCGGACTAGCGGAGATCGGGAGATCCTACAATGAGCAGTTCTTC,CASSPGLAEIGRSYNEQFF
15,-,TRBJ2-5,TRBV7-2,few,TGTGCCAGCAGCTTAAGGGCAGGGGATCGCGAGACCCAGTACTTC,CASSLRAGDRETQYF
13,-,TRBJ2-3,TRBV7-2,once,TGTGCCAGCAGCTTAGATCGGAGAGCAACCCAGTATTTT,CASSLDRRATQYF
16,-,TRBJ2-1,TRBV6-2/TRBV6-3,-,TGTGCCAGCAGCCTAGATCCGACCTCAATCTTAAATGAGCAGTTCTTC,CASSLDPTSILNEQFF
16,-,TRBJ2-3,TRBV6-2/TRBV6-3,-,TGTGCCAGCAGTTACCTCGGGACACCTAGCACAGATACGCAGTATTTT,CASSYLGTPSTDTQYF
14,-,TRBJ2-5,TRBV6-6,-,TGTGCCAGCAAGGGACTCTTGGGGACGGAGCCCCAGTACTTC,CASKGLLGTEPQYF
14,-,TRBJ1-5,TRBV9,few,TGTGCCAGCAGCGTACTGGCGGACAATCAGCCCCAGCATTTT,CASSVLADNQPQHF
14,-,TRBJ2-3,TRBV3-1,-,TGTGCCAGCAGCCGGGACCCGAGCACAGATACGCAGTATTTT,CASSRDPSTDTQYF
13,-,TRBJ2-5,TRBV5-1,few,TGCGCCAGCAGCACCGGGTCTCAAGAGACCCAGTACTTC,CASSTGSQETQYF
14,-,TRBJ2-3,TRBV11-2,-,TGTGCCAGCAGCTTAGCCCCGCAGCCACATACGCAGTATTTT,CASSLAPQPHTQYF
16,TRBD2,TRBJ2-6,TRBV30,many,TGTGCCTGGGCACTAGCGGGAGTCCCTGGGGCCAACGTCCTGACTTTC,CAWALAGVPGANVLTF
14,-,TRBJ1-2,TRBV7-2,-,TGTGCCAGCAGCTTAGTGCGGCAGGGGAACGGCTACACCTTC,CASSLVRQGNGYTF
15,-,TRBJ2-1,TRBV2,few,TGTGCCAGCAATAGCGGACCACTTACGTACAATGAGCAGTTCTTC,CASNSGPLTYNEQFF
17,TRBD1,TRBJ1-2,TRBV5-6,-,TGTGCCAGCAGCTTGCCACGGACAGGGCGATCTAACTATGGCTACACCTTC,CASSLPRTGRSNYGYTF